One and the same sample provided the 18 T cell receptor beta chains below, sequenced in a study of blood T cell repertoires in COVID-19. The table came from immunoSEQ multiplex PCR; TCRdb's copy has only in-frame clones and leaves some out. Of roughly 260,000 clones listed, around 82% are singletons. The source material was peripheral blood. All receptors derive from a woman older than 75 with active or convalescent COVID-19.

The chain combines TRBV20-1 with TRBJ2-5; D perhaps matches TRBD2 (6 bases). Germline V gene sequence: CDR1 DFQATT, CDR2 SNEGSKA (reference sequence). V lost 3 bases and J lost 4, with 15 bases in between. The CDR3 is 14 amino acids. As DNA, the CDR3 is TGCAGTGCTAGTCTCCAGGGACTTCGAGAGACCCAGTACTTC. Protein sequence: CSASLQGLRETQYF.

This chain links TRBV4-1 with TRBJ2-3; 7 bases are a match to TRBD2. Germline V CDR1 and CDR2: MGHRA, YSYEKL. The ends lost 0 bases at V and 0 bases at J; junction bases unmatched: 9. The CDR3 extends over 18 amino acids. The CDR3 reads CASSQESFVGGSTDTQYF. The DNA for the CDR3 is TGCGCCAGCAGCCAAGAGTCGTTTGTCGGGGGGAGCACAGATACGCAGTATTTT.

This chain joins TRBV5-1 and TRBJ2-7; 12 bases map to TRBD2. Germline V gene sequence: CDR1 SGHRS, CDR2 YFSETQ. This CDR3 is built from 14 residues. V trimming: 10 bases; J trimming: 6 bases; junction bases outside the gene matches: 11. CDR3 DNA sequence: TGCGCCGGATCGACTAGCGGGGGATCGGGCGAGCAGTACTTC. Protein sequence: CAGSTSGGSGEQYF.

This chain links TRBV6-5 with TRBJ1-1; 9 nucleotides line up with TRBD1. The CDR3 extends over 15 amino acids. V dropped 2 bases and J dropped 10; count of bases not matched to a gene: 11. Per the germline V gene, CDR1 is MNHEY and CDR2 is SVGAGI. The CDR3 bases are TGTGCCAGCAGTTACACTCCGCTCGTGGACAGGGGAGCTTTCTTT. Translation gives CASSYTPLVDRGAFF.

The V gene is TRBV6-5, the J gene TRBJ2-7, with 13 bases fitting TRBD2. The CDR3 totals 15 residues. J lost 0 bases, V lost 5 bases, and 1 base had no gene match. The V gene's germline CDR1 is MNHEY and CDR2 SVGAGI. The CDR3 region has the DNA TGTGCCAGCAGTACTAGCGGGGGGGTCTCCTACGAGCAGTACTTC. Protein sequence: CASSTSGGVSYEQYF.

The chain uses TRBV7-9 and TRBJ2-2; the D gene is possibly TRBD2 (6 bases). V lost 5 bases to trimming and J lost 4 bases, with 14 bases between them. Germline CDR1 SEHNR, CDR2 FQNEAQ (reference sequence). The CDR3 has 15 amino acids. CDR3 amino acids: CASSPRGRRTGELFF. For the CDR3, the DNA is TGTGCCAGCAGCCCGCGGGGACGACGCACCGGGGAGCTGTTTTTT.

This clone was counted a single time. This sequence joins TRBV4-1 and TRBJ2-5; TRBD2 matches 9 bases. Trimming cost V 2 bases and J 5 bases; bases outside gene matches: 15. Germline V lookup: CDR1 MGHRA, CDR2 YSYEKL. This CDR3 comprises 18 residues. For the CDR3, the DNA is TGCGCCAGCAGCCAACGCCTCCATAGGGCGGGAGGGGTGGAGACCCAGTACTTC. This translates into CASSQRLHRAGGVETQYF.

This rearrangement joins TRBV15 to TRBJ1-2; a weak D match, TRBD1 (6 bases). Per germline, CDR1 LNHNV and CDR2 YYDKDF (reference sequence). V shed 2 bases and J shed 4 bases, with 11 bases lying between them. CDR3 length equals 14 residues. The CDR3 here is CATSRKTGGYGYTF. As DNA, the CDR3 is TGTGCCACCAGCAGAAAGACAGGCGGCTATGGCTACACCTTC.

This sequence joins TRBV5-1 and TRBJ1-2, with 8 bases that match TRBD1. J was trimmed by 5 bases and V by 5 bases; bases with no gene match: 8. Looked up from germline, CDR1 is SGHRS and CDR2 is YFSETQ. CDR3 length equals 14 residues. For the CDR3, the DNA is TGCGCCAGCAGGAAGACGGACAGGGATTATGGCTACACCTTC. Its translation is CASRKTDRDYGYTF.

This clone was detected only once. This chain connects TRBV7-8 to TRBJ2-3, with 7 positions matching TRBD2. The CDR3 consists of 16 residues. The germline V gene has CDR1 SGHVS and CDR2 FQNEAQ. The V segment lost 1 base and the J segment 2 bases; nucleotides outside the gene matches: 6. CDR3 loop: CASSLELGLPTDTQYF. In DNA, the CDR3 is TGTGCCAGCAGCTTAGAGTTGGGACTACCCACAGATACGCAGTATTTT.

This sequence joins TRBV19 and TRBJ2-5; tentative D call: TRBD1 (5 bases). The CDR3 is made up of 15 amino acids. The germline CDR1 and CDR2 sequences are LNHDA and SQIVND (reference sequence). Trimming took off 3 bases at V and 1 base at J, with 12 bases between the two ends. CDR3: CASSIGQGSQETQYF. The CDR3 DNA is TGTGCCAGTAGTATTGGGCAGGGATCCCAAGAGACCCAGTACTTC. Drawing the rest from reference TRBV19 and TRBJ2-5, the complete variable domain is DGGITQSPKYLFRKEGQNVTLSCEQNLNHDAMYWYRQDPGQGLRLIYYSQIVNDFQKGDIAEGYSVSREKKESFPLTVTSAQKNPTAFYLCASSIGQGSQETQYFGPGTRLLVL.

V usage is TRBV28 and J usage is TRBJ1-6, with D perhaps matching TRBD1 (5 bases). Germline values: CDR1 MDHEN, CDR2 SYDVKM. Trimming removed 5 bases from V and 11 bases from J, with 13 bases in between. The CDR3 runs to 13 residues. The DNA for the CDR3 is TGTGCCAGCAGTCGGACACGATTTACACCCCTCCACTTT. The encoded protein is CASSRTRFTPLHF.

This rearrangement joins TRBV5-1 to TRBJ2-7; TRBD1 agrees at 7 bases. CDR1 and CDR2 from the germline V gene are SGHRS and YFSETQ. The trim removed 3 bases at V and 0 bases at J, leaving 3 bases unmatched. The CDR3 runs 14 residues. The CDR3 here is CASSYTGDSYEQYF. The CDR3 DNA reads TGCGCCAGCAGCTATACAGGGGACTCCTACGAGCAGTACTTC.

V is TRBV6-5 and J is TRBJ2-1; 9 bases align to TRBD2. Germline CDR1 reads MNHEY; CDR2 reads SVGAGI. Trimming removed 7 bases from V and 8 bases from J; junction bases left unmatched: 9. The CDR3 is 14 residues long. The CDR3 region is CASIMTSGRDEQFF. CDR3 DNA: TGTGCCAGCATTATGACTAGCGGTAGGGATGAGCAGTTCTTC.

The chain uses TRBV19 and TRBJ2-5, with 9 bases aligning to TRBD1. The CDR3 is 15 amino acids. V lost 6 bases to trimming and J lost 3 bases; unmatched junction nucleotides: 8. Looked up from germline, CDR1 is LNHDA and CDR2 is SQIVND (reference sequence). The chain's CDR3 is CASSDTGGWEETQYF. The CDR3 bases are TGTGCCAGTAGCGACACAGGGGGCTGGGAAGAGACCCAGTACTTC.

The gene calls are TRBV29-1 and TRBJ1-2; D perhaps matches TRBD1 (5 bases). The CDR3 length is 11 residues. Germline V gene data show CDR1 as SQVTM and CDR2 as ANQGSEA. V lost 6 bases, J lost 2 bases, and 7 bases lay in between. The CDR3 is CSVTGNYGYTF. As DNA, the CDR3 is TGCAGCGTCACAGGCAACTATGGCTACACCTTC.

The chain recombines TRBV6-5 with TRBJ2-7; tentative D call: TRBD1 (6 bases). Between the trimmed V and J ends, which lost 5 bases and 3 bases, there was a span of 17 bases. Germline CDR1 is MNHEY and CDR2 is SVGAGI. CDR3 length: 15 residues. CDR3: CASSPKWTADYEQYF. In DNA form, the CDR3 reads TGTGCCAGCAGTCCCAAGTGGACAGCTGACTACGAGCAGTACTTC.

For this clone: Other nucleotide sequences from this sample produce the same CDR3. V usage is TRBV15 and J usage is TRBJ2-3; 8 bases match TRBD1. V dropped 3 bases and J dropped 1; count of bases not matched to a gene: 0. The CDR3 spans 14 residues. Germline V gene lookup returns CDR1 LNHNV and CDR2 YYDKDF (reference sequence). The CDR3 region has the DNA TGTGCCACCAGCAGGGACAGGGGCACAGATACGCAGTATTTT. It codes for CATSRDRGTDTQYF. Using reference TRBV15 and TRBJ2-3 for the parts outside the CDR3, the full variable domain is DAMVIQNPRYQVTQFGKPVTLSCSQTLNHNVMYWYQQKSSQAPKLLFHYYDKDFNNEADTPDNFQSRRPNTSFCFLDIRSPGLGDTAMYLCATSRDRGTDTQYFGPGTRLTVL.